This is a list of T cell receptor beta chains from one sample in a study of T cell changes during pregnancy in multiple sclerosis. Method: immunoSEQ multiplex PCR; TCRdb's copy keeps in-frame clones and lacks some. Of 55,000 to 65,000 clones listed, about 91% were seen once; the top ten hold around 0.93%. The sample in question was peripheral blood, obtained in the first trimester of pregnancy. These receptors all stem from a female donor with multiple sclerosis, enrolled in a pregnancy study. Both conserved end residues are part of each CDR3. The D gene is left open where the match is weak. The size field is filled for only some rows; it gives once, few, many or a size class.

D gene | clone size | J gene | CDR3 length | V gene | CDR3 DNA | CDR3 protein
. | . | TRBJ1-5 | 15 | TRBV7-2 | TGTGCCAGCAGCTTAGTGAATAGGGACACGGAGCCCCAGCATTTT | CASSLVNRDTEPQHF
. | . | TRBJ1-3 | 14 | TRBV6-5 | TGTGCCAGCAGTTTGCGTAACAGGGTAGACACCATATATTTT | CASSLRNRVDTIYF
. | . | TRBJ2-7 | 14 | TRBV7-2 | TGTGCCAGCAGCAAGAGGGGGAGCTCCTACGAGCAGTACTTC | CASSKRGSSYEQYF
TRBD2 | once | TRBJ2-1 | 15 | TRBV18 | TGTGCCAGCAGAATTAGCGGGGCCACCTACAATGAGCAGTTCTTC | CASRISGATYNEQFF
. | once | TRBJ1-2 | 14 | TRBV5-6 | TGTGCCAGCAGCTCCGGACAGTCCAACTATGGCTACACCTTC | CASSSGQSNYGYTF
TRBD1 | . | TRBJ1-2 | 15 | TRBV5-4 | TGTGCCAGCAGCCCCTCGGGACAGGGGTCCCATGGCTACACCTTC | CASSPSGQGSHGYTF
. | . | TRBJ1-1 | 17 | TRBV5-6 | TGTGCCAGCAGCTTAACAGGGAGGGGGGCCATGAACACTGAAGCTTTCTTT | CASSLTGRGAMNTEAFF
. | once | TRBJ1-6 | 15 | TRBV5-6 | TGTGCCAGCAGCTTTCTGGGAGGGATCGGATCACCCCTCCACTTT | CASSFLGGIGSPLHF
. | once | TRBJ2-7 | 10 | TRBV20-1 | TGCAGTGCTAGAGATCGCGGGCAGTACTTC | CSARDRGQYF
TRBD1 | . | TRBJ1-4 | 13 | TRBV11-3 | TGTGCCAGCAGCTTAAGGGACAGAGAAAAACTGTTTTTT | CASSLRDREKLFF
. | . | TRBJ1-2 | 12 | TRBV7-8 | TGTGCCAGCAGCCCAGGCAGGGATGGCTACACCTTC | CASSPGRDGYTF
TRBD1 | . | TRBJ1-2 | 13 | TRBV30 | TGTGCCTGGACATGGGACAGGTTCTATGGCTACACCTTC | CAWTWDRFYGYTF
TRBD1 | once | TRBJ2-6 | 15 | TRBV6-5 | TGTGCCAGCAGTTCCGGGACAGGGGGCACCAACGTCCTGACTTTC | CASSSGTGGTNVLTF
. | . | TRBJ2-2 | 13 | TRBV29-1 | TGCAGCGTCCAATTGACAGCACACGGGGAGCTGTTTTTT | CSVQLTAHGELFF
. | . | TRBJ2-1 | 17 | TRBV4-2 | TGTGCCAGCAGCCAAGTAAAACAGGGTCCATCGTACAATGAGCAGTTCTTC | CASSQVKQGPSYNEQFF
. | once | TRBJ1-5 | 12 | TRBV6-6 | TGTGCCAGCAGTTATGGAGGTCAGCCCCAGCATTTT | CASSYGGQPQHF
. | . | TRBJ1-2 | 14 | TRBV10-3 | TGTGCCATCGCCCCTGACTCGGGTGTCTATGGCTACACCTTC | CAIAPDSGVYGYTF
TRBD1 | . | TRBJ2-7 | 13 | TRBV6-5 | TGTGCCAGCAGTTGGGGACAGGGAAACGAGCAGTACTTC | CASSWGQGNEQYF
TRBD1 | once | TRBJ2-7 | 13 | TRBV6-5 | TGTGCCAGCAGTTACTTGACAGGGAACGAGCAGTACTTC | CASSYLTGNEQYF
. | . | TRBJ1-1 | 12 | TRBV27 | TGTGCCAGCGGCAGGGGATACACTGAAGCTTTCTTT | CASGRGYTEAFF
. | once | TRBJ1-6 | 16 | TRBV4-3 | TGCGCCAGCAGCCAAGCTGACCCAGGAGGGTATTCACCCCTCCACTTT | CASSQADPGGYSPLHF
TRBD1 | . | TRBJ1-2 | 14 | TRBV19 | TGTGCCAGTAGTTTCGGACAGGGAGTATCTGGCTACACCTTC | CASSFGQGVSGYTF
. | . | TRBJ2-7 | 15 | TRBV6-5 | TGTGCCAGCATCCCGGCCGGCGGCAGGGGCCACGAGCAGTACTTC | CASIPAGGRGHEQYF
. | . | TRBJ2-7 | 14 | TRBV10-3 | TGTGCCATCAGAGGCACAGGGAACCCCTACGAGCAGTACTTC | CAIRGTGNPYEQYF
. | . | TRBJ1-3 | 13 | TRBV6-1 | TGTGCCATCCGACTGCTATCTGGAAACACCATATATTTT | CAIRLLSGNTIYF
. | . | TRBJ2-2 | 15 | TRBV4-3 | TGCGCCAGCAGCCAAGCCCGAGGGATAAACGGGGAGCTGTTTTTT | CASSQARGINGELFF
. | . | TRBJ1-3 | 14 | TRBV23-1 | TGCGCCAGCAGTCAATCTGGGGGCTCGGACACCATATATTTT | CASSQSGGSDTIYF
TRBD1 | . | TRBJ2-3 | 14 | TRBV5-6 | TGTGCCAGCAGCCGGACAGGGAGCACAGATACGCAGTATTTT | CASSRTGSTDTQYF
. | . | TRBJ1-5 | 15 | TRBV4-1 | TGCGCCAGCACGGAGCAGGGATATAGCAATCAGCCCCAGCATTTT | CASTEQGYSNQPQHF
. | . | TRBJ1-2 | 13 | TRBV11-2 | TGTGCCAGCAGCTTAGACGGGAACTATGGCTACACCTTC | CASSLDGNYGYTF
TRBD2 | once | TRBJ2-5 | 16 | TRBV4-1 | TGCGCCAGCAGCCAAGATACGGGACTAGGGCAAGAGACCCAGTACTTC | CASSQDTGLGQETQYF
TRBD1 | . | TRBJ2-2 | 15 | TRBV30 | TGTGCCTGGTCATCGGGGCAGGGGGACACCGGGGAGCTGTTTTTT | CAWSSGQGDTGELFF